What follows are 24 T cell receptor beta chains derived from one specimen sequenced in a study of CD8+ T cells in alopecia areata. Following extraction, RNA underwent reverse transcription to cDNA, which served as the sequencing template. Data came from immunoSEQ multiplex PCR; TCRdb stores just in-frame clones and leaves some out. This table has 80,000 to 95,000 clones, roughly 45% appearing once. Treatment described: oral pan-JAK inhibitor, 5-10 mg twice daily. The sample here was CD8+ T cells sorted from blood, taken at week 24, from a patient treated with tofacitinib. The receptors come from a human donor with alopecia areata.

This clone was counted many times. The rearrangement links TRBV13 to TRBJ2-3; 8 bases fit TRBD2. The CDR3 totals 12 residues. Germline V gene lookup returns CDR1 PRHDT and CDR2 FYEKMQ (reference sequence). V was pared by 9 bases and J by 5 bases, with 4 bases of the junction left unmatched. DNA of the CDR3: TGTGCCAGTAGAAGCGGGAGAGATACGCAGTATTTT. Translation: CASRSGRDTQYF.

The chain carries TRBV7-9 and TRBJ1-2; D not certain. Trimming cost V 6 bases and J 5 bases, with 16 bases left between them. This CDR3 has 14 amino acids. CDR1 and CDR2 (germline): SEHNR, FQNEAQ (reference sequence). In nucleotides, the CDR3 is TGTGCCAGCAGTTCGGGCTCTAACCTTTATGGCTACACCTTC. As protein: CASSSGSNLYGYTF.

The V and J genes are TRBV10-3 and TRBJ2-6, with TRBD1 matching 7 bases. V shed 4 bases and J 0 bases; nucleotides not matched to a gene: 3. The CDR3 is made up of 16 amino acids. Germline CDR1 is ENHRY and CDR2 is SYGVKD. The chain's CDR3 is CAISGTGFSGANVLTF. CDR3 nucleotide sequence: TGTGCCATCAGTGGGACAGGCTTCTCTGGGGCCAACGTCCTGACTTTC.

This clone was seen more than once but under ten times. V usage is TRBV9 and J usage is TRBJ2-3, with 9 bases identical to TRBD2. J was trimmed by 4 bases and V by 0 bases; bases with no gene match: 6. The germline V gene has CDR1 SGDLS and CDR2 YYNGEE. The CDR3 runs 16 residues. The CDR3, as DNA: TGTGCCAGCAGCGTAGTTAGCGGGAGTGTGTCAGATACGCAGTATTTT. Its translation: CASSVVSGSVSDTQYF.

The chain uses TRBV6-5 and TRBJ1-2; 9 bases match TRBD1. The CDR3 consists of 12 residues. CDR1 and CDR2 (germline): MNHEY, SVGAGI. J lost 7 bases, V lost 6 bases, and 3 bases had no gene match. CDR3 bases: TGTGCCAGCAGCGGGACAGGGTTTGGCTACACCTTC. Translation: CASSGTGFGYTF.

This clone was observed a handful of times. J is TRBJ2-7 and V is TRBV25-1; D gene ambiguous. The CDR3 runs to 15 residues. Looked up from germline, CDR1 is MGHDK and CDR2 is SYGVNS. The V end lost 2 bases, the J end lost 6 bases, and 17 bases lay between the germline ends. As DNA, the CDR3 is TGTGCCAGCAGTGAAGACTCCAACTACATAGTCGAGCAGTACTTC. It is translated as CASSEDSNYIVEQYF.

The chain uses TRBV7-2 and TRBJ2-1; 7 nucleotides line up with TRBD2. In germline, CDR1 is SGHTA, CDR2 FQGNSA. Germline trimming cut 3 bases from V and 7 bases from J; bases unmatched to any gene: 6. This CDR3 comprises 14 residues. Written as DNA, the CDR3 is TGTGCCAGCAGCTTTAGACTAGCTCGGAATGAGCAGTTCTTC. Protein sequence: CASSFRLARNEQFF.

This clone was recorded a few times. CDR3 amino acids: CASSGARAPTTDTQYF. DNA of the CDR3: TGTGCCAGCAGCGGGGCCAGGGCTCCGACCACAGATACGCAGTATTTT. The V gene is TRBV7-8, the J gene TRBJ2-3, with D possibly matching TRBD1 (5 bases). This CDR3 has 16 amino acids. Germline V gene data show CDR1 as SGHVS and CDR2 as FQNEAQ. With 5 bases removed from V and 2 bases from J, the gap between germline ends came to 17 bases.

This clone was counted many times. This chain connects TRBV4-3 to TRBJ1-1; a weak D match, TRBD1 (5 bases). Germline V CDR1 and CDR2: LGHNA, YSLEER. V lost 4 bases and J lost 2, with 17 bases in between. This CDR3 spans 16 amino acids. Here the CDR3 reads CASSPNQGAGNTEAFF. The DNA for the CDR3 is TGCGCCAGCAGCCCGAACCAAGGGGCAGGAAACACTGAAGCTTTCTTT.

The chain combines TRBV7-7 with TRBJ2-1, with 11 bases fitting TRBD2. Trimming at V came to 2 bases and at J to 8 bases, leaving 5 bases not matched to a gene. The CDR3 totals 15 residues. Germline V gives CDR1 SSHAT, CDR2 FNYEAQ (reference sequence). The CDR3 DNA follows: TGTGCCAGCAGCTTAACTAGCGGGAGTAGCGATGAGCAGTTCTTC. This encodes CASSLTSGSSDEQFF.

The sample holds a few counts of this clone. This chain links TRBV21-1 with TRBJ2-7. TRBV21-1 is listed as a pseudogene. There are 13 residues in the CDR3. The CDR3 protein is CASIGSLSYEQYF. In DNA, the CDR3 is TGTGCCAGCATCGGCAGCTTATCCTACGAGCAGTACTTC.

This clone was recorded a few times. V usage is TRBV10-3 and J usage is TRBJ1-5; no reliable D call. Looked up from germline, CDR1 is ENHRY and CDR2 is SYGVKD. V was cut by 0 bases and J by 5 bases, with 11 bases left in between. The CDR3 consists of 15 residues. The CDR3 region has the DNA TGTGCCATCAGTGAGTCTTTCGGGTGGGATCAGCCCCAGCATTTT. Protein product: CAISESFGWDQPQHF.

The V and J genes are TRBV11-2 and TRBJ2-5, with 8 bases lining up with TRBD2. V dropped 4 bases and J dropped 5; count of bases not matched to a gene: 21. The CDR3 runs to 19 residues. Per the germline V gene, CDR1 is SGHAT and CDR2 is FQNNGV. Here the CDR3 DNA reads TGTGCCAGCAGCTCCCTTACACCCCCCATAGCGGGGAGTCGGGAGACCCAGTACTTC. Translated, it gives CASSSLTPPIAGSRETQYF.

This clone has more than one count but fewer than ten. The chain carries TRBV29-1 and TRBJ2-3; weak D call: TRBD1 (6 bases). V was cut by 7 bases and J by 2 bases, with 16 bases left in between. Germline assignment: CDR1 SQVTM and CDR2 ANQGSEA. The CDR3 runs 14 residues. CDR3 in DNA: TGCAGCGCAACCAACCAGGGGTACACAGATACGCAGTATTTT. It translates to CSATNQGYTDTQYF.

The count of this clone is one. The chain employs TRBV7-9 and TRBJ2-1; D uncertain. CDR3 length: 11 residues. Between the trimmed V and J ends, which lost 3 bases and 6 bases, there was a span of 3 bases. Germline assignment: CDR1 SEHNR and CDR2 FQNEAQ (reference sequence). The DNA for the CDR3 is TGTGCCAGCAGCTTTAGCAATGAGCAGTTCTTC. This gives the protein CASSFSNEQFF.

The gene calls are TRBV7-9 and TRBJ1-2; no clear D gene. The CDR3 extends over 11 amino acids. The V end lost 6 bases, the J end lost 12 bases, and 14 bases lay between the germline ends. From germline, CDR1 is SEHNR and CDR2 FQNEAQ (reference sequence). CDR3 in DNA: TGTGCCAGCAGTGAGGACCTGGGTGACACCTTC. Protein: CASSEDLGDTF.

V usage is TRBV30 and J usage is TRBJ1-2, with 7 positions matching TRBD1. With V trimmed by 3 bases and J by 8 bases, 9 bases remained unmatched. In germline, CDR1 is GTSNPN, CDR2 SVGIG (reference sequence). The CDR3 runs 13 residues. The CDR3 DNA reads as TGTGCCTGGAGCTATACAGGGGAAGGAGGCTACACCTTC. It codes for CAWSYTGEGGYTF.

The V gene is TRBV27, the J gene TRBJ1-5; D gene uncertain. CDR1 is MNHEY and CDR2 is SMNVEV in the germline V gene (reference sequence). V shed 5 bases and J shed 4 bases, with 12 bases lying between them. The CDR3 covers 14 residues. CDR3: CASSPLDGNQPQHF. In DNA form, the CDR3 reads TGTGCCAGCAGTCCCCTAGACGGAAATCAGCCCCAGCATTTT.

This clone was recorded a few times. The rearrangement links TRBV29-1 to TRBJ2-5, with 11 bases that match TRBD2. Germline V CDR1 and CDR2: SQVTM, ANQGSEA. The J segment lost 5 bases and the V segment lost 3 bases, leaving 8 bases of the junction unmatched. The CDR3 covers 15 residues. The chain's CDR3 is CSVELAGGPRETQYF. CDR3 DNA: TGCAGCGTTGAGTTAGCGGGAGGGCCTCGGGAGACCCAGTACTTC.

CDR3: CSARLQGEQYF. In DNA, the CDR3 is TGCAGTGCTAGACTCCAGGGGGAGCAGTACTTC. The genes are TRBV20-1 and TRBJ2-7, with a tentative D call TRBD1 (6 bases). Deletions cut 2 bases from V and 7 bases from J, with 9 bases between. The CDR3 loop spans 11 amino acids. Germline V gene lookup returns CDR1 DFQATT and CDR2 SNEGSKA (reference sequence).

This clone turned up a few times. The chain recombines TRBV19 with TRBJ1-2; a weak D match, TRBD1 (6 bases). This CDR3 has 12 residues. V was clipped by 7 bases and J by 8 bases, with 14 bases between them. The germline CDR1 and CDR2 sequences are LNHDA and SQIVND (reference sequence). Here the CDR3 reads CASTIGGLGYTF. CDR3 DNA sequence: TGTGCCAGTACTATCGGGGGCTTGGGCTACACCTTC. Using reference TRBV19 and TRBJ1-2 for the parts outside the CDR3, the full variable domain is DGGITQSPKYLFRKEGQNVTLSCEQNLNHDAMYWYRQDPGQGLRLIYYSQIVNDFQKGDIAEGYSVSREKKESFPLTVTSAQKNPTAFYLCASTIGGLGYTFGSGTRLTVV.

This clone was seen a few times. The chain couples TRBV25-1 to TRBJ2-2, with 9 positions matching TRBD1. Germline V CDR1 and CDR2: MGHDK, SYGVNS. The CDR3 is 16 amino acids. The V and J ends lost 1 base and 4 bases, in that order; junction bases with no gene match: 4. The CDR3 DNA sequence: TGTGCCAGCAGTGAATGGGGGACAGGGTCCACCGGGGAGCTGTTTTTT. Protein product: CASSEWGTGSTGELFF. The complete variable domain, with remaining parts taken from reference TRBV25-1 and TRBJ2-2, reads EADIYQTPRYLVIGTGKKITLECSQTMGHDKMYWYQQDPGMELHLIHYSYGVNSTEKGDLSSESTVSRIRTEHFPLTLESARPSHTSQYLCASSEWGTGSTGELFFGEGSRLTVL.

CDR3 sequence: CAWGYGANEQYF. DNA for the CDR3: TGTGCCTGGGGGTACGGAGCTAATGAGCAGTACTTC. V is TRBV30 and J is TRBJ2-7; no reliable D call. Germline loops: CDR1 GTSNPN, CDR2 SVGIG (reference sequence). The CDR3 is made up of 12 amino acids. Between the trimmed V and J ends, which lost 5 bases and 7 bases, there was a span of 15 bases.

This chain uses TRBV7-2 with TRBJ2-7; 7 bases map to TRBD1. The CDR3 sequence is 15 residues long. In germline, CDR1 is SGHTA, CDR2 FQGNSA. Unmatched junction bases numbered 8, after V lost 5 bases and J lost 1 base. Here the CDR3 DNA reads TGTGCCAGCAGCCGGAGCCGGGACAGTTCCTACGAGCAGTACTTC. Translating gives CASSRSRDSSYEQYF.